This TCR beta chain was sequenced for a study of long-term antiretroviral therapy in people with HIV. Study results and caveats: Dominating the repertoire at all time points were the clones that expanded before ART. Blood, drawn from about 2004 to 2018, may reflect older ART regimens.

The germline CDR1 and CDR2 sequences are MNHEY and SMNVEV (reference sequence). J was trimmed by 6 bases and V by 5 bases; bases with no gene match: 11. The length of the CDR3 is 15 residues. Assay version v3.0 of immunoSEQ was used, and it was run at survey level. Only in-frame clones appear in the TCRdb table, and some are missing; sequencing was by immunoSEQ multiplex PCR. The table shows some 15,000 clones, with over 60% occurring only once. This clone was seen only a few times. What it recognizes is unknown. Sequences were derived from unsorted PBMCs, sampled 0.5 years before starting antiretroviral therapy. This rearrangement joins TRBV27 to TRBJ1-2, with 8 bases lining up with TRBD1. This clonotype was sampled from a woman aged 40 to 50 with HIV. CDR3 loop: CASSTSRQGNHGYTF. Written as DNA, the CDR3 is TGTGCCAGCAGTACCTCCCGACAGGGGAACCATGGCTACACCTTC.